These 7 T cell receptor beta chains were sequenced from one sample in a study of blood T cell repertoires in COVID-19. Some clones are missing from TCRdb's copy, which holds only in-frame ones; the method was immunoSEQ multiplex PCR. The repertoire holds fewer than 350,000 clones, with about nine tenths as singletons. The sequenced material came from PBMCs or T cells enriched from blood (not recorded which). The receptors here all came from a woman aged 25 to 39 who had been exposed to COVID-19.

The gene calls are TRBV27 and TRBJ2-1; no clear D gene. This CDR3 is 14 amino acids long. Trimming stripped 6 bases from V and 6 bases from J, with 15 bases between. From germline, CDR1 is MNHEY and CDR2 SMNVEV (reference sequence). DNA for the CDR3: TGTGCCAGCAGAGTCGAGCCTTATGCCAATGAGCAGTTCTTC. Its translation is CASRVEPYANEQFF.

The rearrangement joins TRBV29-1 to TRBJ2-5, with TRBD1 identical over 10 bases. This CDR3 comprises 15 residues. Trimming removed 2 bases from V and 5 bases from J; junction bases left unmatched: 8. Germline loops: CDR1 SQVTM, CDR2 ANQGSEA. CDR3 loop: CSVELSTGGWETQYF. In nucleotides, the CDR3 is TGCAGCGTTGAACTTTCGACAGGGGGCTGGGAGACCCAGTACTTC.

This clone was seen just once. The chain links TRBV18 to TRBJ2-6; 10 bases are shared with TRBD1. The CDR3 spans 18 residues. The trim removed 3 bases at V and 0 bases at J, leaving 5 bases unmatched. The V gene's germline CDR1 is KGHSH and CDR2 LQKENI. As DNA, the CDR3 is TGTGCCAGCTCACCGGGACAGGGGAGGGGCTCTGGGGCCAACGTCCTGACTTTC. The encoded protein is CASSPGQGRGSGANVLTF.

The V call is TRBV7-9, the J call TRBJ2-2, with D uncertain. V was clipped by 2 bases and J by 1 base, with 8 bases between them. The germline V gene has CDR1 SEHNR and CDR2 FQNEAQ (reference sequence). The CDR3 spans 15 residues. CDR3 region: CASSLSSGNTGELFF. As DNA, the CDR3 is TGTGCCAGCAGCTTAAGTTCAGGGAACACCGGGGAGCTGTTTTTT.

This chain uses TRBV27 with TRBJ1-5, with TRBD1 matching 8 bases. With V trimmed by 6 bases and J by 3 bases, 7 bases remained unmatched. CDR1 and CDR2 (germline): MNHEY, SMNVEV (reference sequence). This CDR3 comprises 15 residues. CDR3 sequence reads: CASRTQGGYNQPQHF. The DNA of the CDR3 is TGTGCCAGCAGAACACAGGGGGGATACAATCAGCCCCAGCATTTT.

The table lists this clone with a count of one. The rearrangement joins TRBV24-1 to TRBJ2-3; TRBD2 matches at 7 bases. The CDR3 totals 16 residues. CDR1 is KGHDR and CDR2 is SFDVKD in the germline V gene. J gave up 1 base and V 3 bases, and 6 bases lay outside the gene matches. This CDR3 is CATSDRGRAGTDTQYF. CDR3 DNA sequence: TGTGCCACCAGTGATCGGGGGAGGGCCGGCACAGATACGCAGTATTTT.

V gene TRBV19 combines with J gene TRBJ1-2; no reliable D call. CDR3 length equals 12 residues. Trimming left V 4 bases short and J 4 bases short, with 7 bases between. Germline values: CDR1 LNHDA, CDR2 SQIVND (reference sequence). Here the CDR3 DNA reads TGTGCCAGTAGTAACGAGGCCTATGGCTACACCTTC. Translated, it gives CASSNEAYGYTF.